This record looks at one TCR beta chain sequence and its context. As yet, its antigen is unknown. Assay: immunoSEQ multiplex PCR; the TCRdb copy retains only in-frame clones and omits some. The data hold 80,000 to 95,000 clones, with roughly 91% observed a single time. The sample originates from a study of graft-versus-host responses after intestinal transplantation. Whole-study context: Following induction with anti-thymocyte globulin, all recipients were given tacrolimus and steroids for around three years.

Germline CDR1 reads LGHNA; CDR2 reads YSLEER. This CDR3 is built from 16 residues. V dropped 0 bases and J dropped 3 bases, with 12 bases sitting between them. Whole-study results and caveats: Allografts from individuals with graft-donor T cell macrochimerism displayed high graft-versus-host to host-versus-graft clonal ratios. GvH clones occurred in recipient marrow; some first appeared in ileum or blood.

The rearrangement joins TRBV4-3 to TRBJ2-1, with unresolved D. The source is a human donor who received an intestinal transplant. Material: unstimulated CD8+ T cells sorted from spleen or lymph node cells, obtained before intestinal transplant. For the CDR3, the DNA is TGCGCCAGCAGCCAAGATCCAAGCGCTTACTACAATGAGCAGTTCTTC. Encoded protein: CASSQDPSAYYNEQFF.